These 29 T cell receptor beta chains came from one sample sequenced in a study of cytomegalovirus exposure and HLA in healthy donors. The protocol was immunoSEQ multiplex PCR, while the TCRdb copy is restricted to in-frame clones and leaves out a portion. The sample has roughly 310,000 clones, over 75% seen once. The sample consisted of PBMCs. These receptors came from a man aged 30-40 years in good health and CMV-seronegative.

The chain recombines TRBV5-1 with TRBJ2-5; D gene unclear. The V gene's germline CDR1 is SGHRS and CDR2 YFSETQ. V dropped 6 bases and J dropped 1 base, with 7 bases sitting between them. This CDR3 is built from 12 residues. In nucleotides, the CDR3 is TGCGCCAGCAAGCTAGGCCAAGAGACCCAGTACTTC. Translated, it gives CASKLGQETQYF.

This chain uses TRBV7-8 with TRBJ1-5; D remains unclear. Germline loops: CDR1 SGHVS, CDR2 FQNEAQ. This CDR3 is built from 14 residues. V lost 5 bases, J lost 4 bases, and 12 bases lay in between. The CDR3 loop reads CASSQTSSNQPQHF. CDR3 coding DNA: TGTGCCAGCAGCCAAACTTCTTCTAATCAGCCCCAGCATTTT. Looking up the rest from reference TRBV7-8 and TRBJ1-5 gives the full variable domain: GAGVSQSPRYKVAKRGQDVALRCDPISGHVSLFWYQQALGQGPEFLTYFQNEAQLDKSGLPSDRFFAERPEGSVSTLKIQRTQQEDSAVYLCASSQTSSNQPQHFGDGTRLSIL.

This clone was seen a single time. The chain carries TRBV27 and TRBJ2-3; D unclear. Germline CDR1 reads MNHEY; CDR2 reads SMNVEV (reference sequence). This CDR3 comprises 14 residues. The germline V and J ends were trimmed by 3 bases and 2 bases, with 9 bases remaining between them. CDR3 sequence (DNA): TGTGCCAGCAGTTTCGGTAGTACCACAGATACGCAGTATTTT. Protein: CASSFGSTTDTQYF.

This clone was observed many times. This chain uses TRBV10-2 with TRBJ2-1, with a possible D match to TRBD1 (6 bases). Between the trimmed V and J ends, which lost 10 bases and 5 bases, there was a span of 21 bases. This CDR3 is 15 amino acids long. Germline V gives CDR1 WSHSY, CDR2 SAAADI. CDR3 region: CATGLGDNGNNEQFF. CDR3 nucleotide sequence: TGCGCCACCGGACTCGGGGACAATGGGAACAATGAGCAGTTCTTC.

The CDR3 loop is CASSARQADTGELFF. CDR3 DNA: TGCGCCAGCAGCGCACGACAGGCCGACACCGGGGAGCTGTTTTTT. J is TRBJ2-2 and V is TRBV5-1; D perhaps matches TRBD1 (6 bases). V gave up 4 bases and J gave up 3 bases, with 13 bases separating them. CDR3 length: 15 amino acids. Germline values: CDR1 SGHRS, CDR2 YFSETQ.

V is TRBV4-1 and J is TRBJ2-1; D remains unclear. Germline CDR1 and CDR2: MGHRA and YSYEKL. There are 14 residues in the CDR3. The V end lost 1 base, the J end lost 7 bases, and 11 bases lay between the germline ends. Written as DNA, the CDR3 is TGCGCCAGCAGCCAAGGTACAGAAGGAAATGAGCAGTTCTTC. Its translation: CASSQGTEGNEQFF.

V usage is TRBV4-3 and J usage is TRBJ1-4, with TRBD1 matching over 7 bases. The CDR3 is made up of 16 amino acids. Germline trimming cut 4 bases from V and 4 bases from J; bases unmatched to any gene: 9. Per the germline V gene, CDR1 is LGHNA and CDR2 is YSLEER. The CDR3, as DNA: TGCGCCAGCAGCCCCGGGACAGCCGGGAATAATGAAAAACTGTTTTTT. Translation: CASSPGTAGNNEKLFF.

The rearrangement joins TRBV2 to TRBJ1-1; 7 nucleotides match TRBD1. This CDR3 is built from 16 residues. Germline lookup yields CDR1 SNHLY and CDR2 FYNNEI. The trim removed 6 bases at V and 0 bases at J, leaving 10 bases unmatched. CDR3 sequence: CASRTSPGQLNTEAFF. CDR3 bases: TGTGCCAGCAGGACTTCCCCGGGACAGCTGAACACTGAAGCTTTCTTT. Full variable domain (outside the CDR3, taken from reference TRBV2 and TRBJ1-1): EPEVTQTPSHQVTQMGQEVILRCVPISNHLYFYWYRQILGQKVEFLVSFYNNEISEKSEIFDDQFSVERPDGSNFTLKIRSTKLEDSAMYFCASRTSPGQLNTEAFFGQGTRLTVV.

This clone was found a few times. V gene TRBV7-7 combines with J gene TRBJ2-3, with TRBD1 as a possible D gene (5 bases). With 3 bases removed from V and 2 bases from J, the gap between germline ends came to 9 bases. The length of the CDR3 is 14 residues. The germline V gene has CDR1 SSHAT and CDR2 FNYEAQ (reference sequence). The CDR3 loop is CASSLGQSTDTQYF. The CDR3 DNA follows: TGTGCCAGCAGCTTGGGGCAGTCCACAGATACGCAGTATTTT.

The chain employs TRBV9 and TRBJ2-2; 9 nucleotides agree with TRBD1. J gave up 0 bases and V 3 bases, and 12 bases lay outside the gene matches. Per germline, CDR1 SGDLS and CDR2 YYNGEE. This CDR3 region has 19 residues. CDR3 sequence (DNA): TGTGCCAGCAGCGGAGGACAGGGGACGATTTTCCCGAACACCGGGGAGCTGTTTTTT. Protein: CASSGGQGTIFPNTGELFF.

The chain couples TRBV11-2 to TRBJ1-1, with a possible D match to TRBD1 (5 bases). The germline V gene encodes CDR1 SGHAT and CDR2 FQNNGV. The length of the CDR3 is 15 residues. Trimming stripped 5 bases from V and 4 bases from J, with 17 bases between. The CDR3 region has the DNA TGTGCCAGCAGCCTCCTTAAAGGGGCTTTCACTGAAGCTTTCTTT. It encodes CASSLLKGAFTEAFF. The full variable domain, completed using reference TRBV11-2 and TRBJ1-1, is EAGVAQSPRYKIIEKRQSVAFWCNPISGHATLYWYQQILGQGPKLLIQFQNNGVVDDSQLPKDRFSAERLKGVDSTLKIQPAKLEDSAVYLCASSLLKGAFTEAFFGQGTRLTVV.

The chain is built from TRBV6-6 and TRBJ1-2, with D uncertain. The CDR3 runs to 14 residues. Looked up from germline, CDR1 is MNHNY and CDR2 is SVGAGI (reference sequence). Trimming cost V 8 bases and J 2 bases, with 15 bases left between them. Here the CDR3 reads CASAPGIANYGYTF. CDR3 nucleotide sequence: TGTGCCAGCGCCCCAGGCATCGCAAACTATGGCTACACCTTC.

The chain employs TRBV19 and TRBJ1-2; 8 nucleotides agree with TRBD1. Germline V gene lookup returns CDR1 LNHDA and CDR2 SQIVND (reference sequence). This CDR3 comprises 14 residues. With 4 bases clipped from V and 5 bases from J, the junction kept 6 bases outside the gene matches. This CDR3 reads CASSTRTGLYGYTF. Here the CDR3 DNA reads TGTGCCAGTAGTACCCGGACAGGGTTATATGGCTACACCTTC.

The chain uses TRBV27 and TRBJ1-2; D gene uncertain. Germline V lookup: CDR1 MNHEY, CDR2 SMNVEV (reference sequence). V shed 5 bases and J shed 8 bases, with 15 bases lying between them. This CDR3 comprises 13 residues. The CDR3 is CASSRGPAEGYTF. The CDR3 coding sequence is TGTGCCAGCAGTCGGGGTCCAGCGGAGGGCTACACCTTC.

CDR3 loop: CSVDGGDENTIYF. In DNA form, the CDR3 reads TGCAGCGTTGACGGGGGGGACGAAAACACCATATATTTT. The chain recombines TRBV29-1 with TRBJ1-3; tentatively, D is TRBD1 (5 bases). The V end lost 3 bases, the J end lost 6 bases, and 12 bases lay between the germline ends. From germline, CDR1 is SQVTM and CDR2 ANQGSEA. There are 13 residues in the CDR3.

The chain links TRBV6-5 to TRBJ2-7, with D unresolved. This CDR3 contains 14 residues. Germline CDR1 is MNHEY and CDR2 is SVGAGI. Trimming took 5 bases from V and 2 from J, leaving 13 bases between them. The CDR3: CASSRVARPYEQYF. The CDR3 nucleotides are TGTGCCAGCAGTCGGGTCGCCCGCCCCTACGAGCAGTACTTC.

V gene TRBV5-1 combines with J gene TRBJ1-4; TRBD1 might be the D (6 bases). From germline, CDR1 is SGHRS and CDR2 YFSETQ. Trimming pared 0 bases from V and 6 bases from J, leaving 12 bases between. CDR3 size: 15 residues. The chain's CDR3 is CASSLEQGAYEKLFF. For the CDR3, the DNA is TGCGCCAGCAGCTTGGAACAGGGCGCTTATGAAAAACTGTTTTTT.

The chain is built from TRBV4-1 and TRBJ1-6; 9 bases are a match to TRBD1. Germline trimming cut 3 bases from V and 6 bases from J; bases unmatched to any gene: 3. CDR1 MGHRA and CDR2 YSYEKL come from the germline V gene. The CDR3 is 15 residues long. The CDR3 region is CASSHPQGANSPLHF. In nucleotides, the CDR3 is TGCGCCAGCAGCCACCCACAGGGGGCTAATTCACCCCTCCACTTT.

This chain uses TRBV7-2 with TRBJ1-1; 8 bases fit TRBD1. CDR3 size: 20 residues. V was pared by 0 bases and J by 0 bases, with 15 bases of the junction left unmatched. Germline V CDR1 and CDR2: SGHTA, FQGNSA. CDR3 DNA sequence: TGTGCCAGCAGCTTAGCCTTACTCCGGGACAGGAAAAGAATGAACACTGAAGCTTTCTTT. It is translated as CASSLALLRDRKRMNTEAFF.

The chain couples TRBV6-6 to TRBJ1-2; D is unresolved. Trimming cost V 2 bases and J 4 bases, with 8 bases left between them. Per germline, CDR1 MNHNY and CDR2 SVGAGI (reference sequence). The CDR3 is 13 amino acids. The CDR3 DNA reads TGTGCCAGCAGTTACGGCCCGGGCTATGGCTACACCTTC. Translating gives CASSYGPGYGYTF.

The rearrangement links TRBV5-5 to TRBJ1-2; D is unresolved. CDR3 length equals 14 residues. Germline lookup yields CDR1 SGHKS and CDR2 YYEKEE (reference sequence). V lost 1 base, J lost 7 bases, and 14 bases lay in between. The CDR3, as DNA: TGTGCCAGCAGCTTGAGGGAGGCTTGGGCTGGCTACACCTTC. Its translation is CASSLREAWAGYTF.

To note about this clone: Other DNA sequences within the sample encode an identical CDR3. The chain employs TRBV19 and TRBJ2-3; D is unclear. The CDR3 consists of 14 residues. CDR1 and CDR2 (germline): LNHDA, SQIVND (reference sequence). Trimming stripped 3 bases from V and 0 bases from J, with 7 bases between. This CDR3 reads CASSMAGSTDTQYF. CDR3 sequence (DNA): TGTGCCAGTAGTATGGCAGGTAGCACAGATACGCAGTATTTT. Together with reference TRBV19 and TRBJ2-3, the CDR3 gives the full variable domain: DGGITQSPKYLFRKEGQNVTLSCEQNLNHDAMYWYRQDPGQGLRLIYYSQIVNDFQKGDIAEGYSVSREKKESFPLTVTSAQKNPTAFYLCASSMAGSTDTQYFGPGTRLTVL.

The genes are TRBV7-2 and TRBJ1-2, with TRBD1 identical over 8 bases. After removal of 4 bases from V and 2 bases from J, the junction contained 9 bases not matched to a gene. Germline values: CDR1 SGHTA, CDR2 FQGNSA. CDR3 length equals 16 residues. CDR3: CASSSWTGRGNYGYTF. The CDR3 DNA sequence: TGTGCCAGCAGCTCATGGACAGGGCGAGGGAACTATGGCTACACCTTC.

The genes are TRBV4-3 and TRBJ2-7; 12 positions agree with TRBD1. Germline V lookup: CDR1 LGHNA, CDR2 YSLEER. CDR3 length: 15 amino acids. J lost 5 bases, V lost 4 bases, and 6 bases had no gene match. The chain's CDR3 is CASSRSGTGGDEQYF. The CDR3 region has the DNA TGCGCCAGCAGCCGCTCCGGGACAGGGGGCGACGAGCAGTACTTC.

V and J are TRBV5-1 and TRBJ2-3, with 7 positions matching TRBD2. After removal of 0 bases from V and 4 bases from J, the junction contained 2 bases not matched to a gene. The CDR3 totals 14 residues. The germline V gene encodes CDR1 SGHRS and CDR2 YFSETQ. CDR3 in DNA: TGCGCCAGCAGCTTGGGAGGACTAGCAGATACGCAGTATTTT. Encoded protein: CASSLGGLADTQYF.

V usage is TRBV19 and J usage is TRBJ1-6, with D uncertain. The CDR3 is 14 residues long. Germline CDR1 reads LNHDA; CDR2 reads SQIVND (reference sequence). Trimming removed 5 bases from V and 0 bases from J, with 5 bases in between. CDR3 protein: CASSYSSYNSPLHF. CDR3 nucleotide sequence: TGTGCCAGTAGTTATAGCTCCTATAATTCACCCCTCCACTTT.

The chain combines TRBV4-1 with TRBJ2-7, with TRBD1 matching 8 bases. V gave up 1 base and J gave up 6 bases; unmatched junction bases: 2. The CDR3 runs 13 residues. Per germline, CDR1 MGHRA and CDR2 YSYEKL. The DNA for the CDR3 is TGCGCCAGCAGCCAAGGACAGGGGTTCGAGCAGTACTTC. Translation: CASSQGQGFEQYF.

The table lists this clone with a few counts. The gene calls are TRBV7-9 and TRBJ2-7, with a tentative D call TRBD1 (6 bases). The germline CDR1 and CDR2 sequences are SEHNR and FQNEAQ (reference sequence). The CDR3 has 15 amino acids. Trimming left V 0 bases short and J 2 bases short, with 11 bases between. The CDR3 sequence: CASSLAQGPTYEQYF. CDR3 nucleotide sequence: TGTGCCAGCAGCTTAGCGCAGGGGCCAACCTACGAGCAGTACTTC.

The rearrangement uses TRBV5-5 and TRBJ2-7, with D hard to call. Trimming removed 2 bases at V and 3 bases at J, with 9 bases between. The CDR3 contains 13 residues. The V gene's germline CDR1 is SGHKS and CDR2 YYEKEE (reference sequence). Written as DNA, the CDR3 is TGTGCCAGCAGCTTTCAACAGAACTACGAGCAGTACTTC. Encoded protein: CASSFQQNYEQYF.